This is a list of T cell receptor beta chains from one sample in a study of cytomegalovirus exposure and HLA in healthy donors. The data were produced by immunoSEQ multiplex PCR, yet TCRdb's version contains in-frame clones alone and is incomplete. Here the sample spans about 250,000 clones, more than 75% being singletons. Sequencing input: PBMCs. The receptors were sampled from a man between 18 and 29 years old in good health and CMV-seropositive. Both conserved end residues are part of each CDR3. D genes are given only for firm matches. Clone sizes are given selectively: once, few, many, or a class where the clone is expanded.

D	J	size	V	DNA	CDR3
TRBD2	TRBJ2-2	-	TRBV28	TGTGCCAGCAGTTTGACTAGCGCGGGCACCGGGGAGCTGTTTTTT	CASSLTSAGTGELFF
-	TRBJ2-1	once	TRBV7-9	TGTGCCAGCAGCATTATCGGGGCCTCACCCAGCTCCTACAATGAGCAGTTCTTC	CASSIIGASPSSYNEQFF
-	TRBJ2-3	-	TRBV28	TGTGCCAGCAGTTTATCCGGGGATACGCAGTATTTT	CASSLSGDTQYF
TRBD1	TRBJ2-3	-	TRBV2	TGTGCCAGAGACAGGGCTAGCACAGATACGCAGTATTTT	CARDRASTDTQYF
-	TRBJ2-7	-	TRBV5-1	TGCGCCAGCAGCTTAGTGTCCAGGGGCCACTACGAGCAGTACTTC	CASSLVSRGHYEQYF
TRBD1	TRBJ1-2	few	TRBV27	TGTGCCAGCAAGCGAACAGGGGACTATGGCTACACCTTC	CASKRTGDYGYTF
-	TRBJ2-7	-	TRBV7-9	TGTGCCAGCAGCCTGGACGTTTACGAGCAGTACTTC	CASSLDVYEQYF
TRBD2	TRBJ2-1	-	TRBV5-4	TGTGCCAGCAGCATGAGCGGGAGGAGCTCCTACAATGAGCAGTTCTTC	CASSMSGRSSYNEQFF
-	TRBJ2-7	-	TRBV27	TGTGCCAGCAGTTTAACTAGTACGGGCTACGAGCAGTACTTC	CASSLTSTGYEQYF
TRBD2	TRBJ2-3	-	TRBV5-1	TGCGCCAGCAGTTGGGGACTAGCGGGAGAAACAGATACGCAGTATTTT	CASSWGLAGETDTQYF
TRBD2	TRBJ2-1	-	TRBV28	TGTGCCAGCAAAGGGGCGGCGGGAGGGAATTTTGAGCAGTTCTTC	CASKGAAGGNFEQFF
TRBD1	TRBJ1-1	-	TRBV7-3	TGTGCCAGCAGCCCAAAGGGACAGGGGAACACTGAAGCTTTCTTT	CASSPKGQGNTEAFF
TRBD1	TRBJ1-5	-	TRBV5-6	TGTGCCAGCAGCTTGTACCGTATCAGGGGGCGCGTTCAGCCCCAGCATTTT	CASSLYRIRGRVQPQHF
TRBD1	TRBJ1-2	-	TRBV7-6	TGTGCCAGCAGCCTGCGGACAGGGAGGTTAAACTATGGCTACACCTTC	CASSLRTGRLNYGYTF
-	TRBJ2-1	few	TRBV7-9	TGTGCCAGCAGCGCTCCGTCCTACAATGAGCAGTTCTTC	CASSAPSYNEQFF
-	TRBJ1-5	-	TRBV7-9	TGTGCCAGCAGCCCCGGGGCGGACAGCTATCAGCCCCAGCATTTT	CASSPGADSYQPQHF
TRBD1	TRBJ1-2	-	TRBV2	TGTGCCAGCAGGGGACAGGGTTATGGCTACACCTTC	CASRGQGYGYTF
-	TRBJ1-1	-	TRBV5-1	TGCGCCAGCAGCTTTGGAGGGGAAAAAACTGAAGCTTTCTTT	CASSFGGEKTEAFF
-	TRBJ2-7	-	TRBV5-1	TGCGCCAGCAGCTTGGGTAAGGGCCGGGACGAGCAGTACTTC	CASSLGKGRDEQYF
TRBD2	TRBJ2-1	-	TRBV11-2	TGTGCCAGCAGCCCACTCCGGGGTAGCGGGAGGGACAATGAGCAGTTCTTC	CASSPLRGSGRDNEQFF
TRBD1	TRBJ2-2	-	TRBV6-1	TGTGCCAGCCGGGACAGGGATCCCGGGGAGCTGTTTTTT	CASRDRDPGELFF
-	TRBJ2-7	-	TRBV30	TGTGCCTGGAGTAACTTATACCCCTACGAGCAGTACTTC	CAWSNLYPYEQYF
TRBD2	TRBJ2-5	-	TRBV2	TGTGCCAGCAAACTAGCGGGAGGTCCTTCATTCCAAGAGACCCAGTACTTC	CASKLAGGPSFQETQYF
-	TRBJ2-7	-	TRBV4-1	TGCGCCAGCAGCCATAGTCTAAACGGTGCCTACGAGCAGTACTTC	CASSHSLNGAYEQYF
-	TRBJ2-7	-	TRBV29-1	TGCAGCGTCCGACAGGCCTACGAGCAGTACTTC	CSVRQAYEQYF
-	TRBJ1-4	-	TRBV6-5	TGTGCCAGCAGTTACGACGGAAATGAAAAACTGTTTTTT	CASSYDGNEKLFF
-	TRBJ2-7	-	TRBV27	TGTGCCAGCAGTGCCGGGACCGTGTCCTACGAGCAGTACTTC	CASSAGTVSYEQYF
-	TRBJ2-5	-	TRBV4-1	TGCGCCAGCAGCCAAGACGTCCGGGAGACCCAGTACTTC	CASSQDVRETQYF
-	TRBJ2-2	-	TRBV4-3	TGCGCCAGCAGCCAACAAGGACGGCCAGATTTGTCCGGGGAGCTGTTTTTT	CASSQQGRPDLSGELFF
-	TRBJ1-2	-	TRBV9	TGTGCCAGCAGCCCCCGATCGATTGAGGGCTATGGCTACACCTTC	CASSPRSIEGYGYTF
-	TRBJ2-5	-	TRBV2	TGTGCCAGCAGTGTTGTACAGCAAGAGACCCAGTACTTC	CASSVVQQETQYF
-	TRBJ2-5	few	TRBV29-1	TGCAGCGTTGTGGTGACCGGCGAGACCCAGTACTTC	CSVVVTGETQYF
-	TRBJ1-2	once	TRBV5-4	TGTGCCAGCAGCTTGCCGAATCCTAACTATGGCTACACCTTC	CASSLPNPNYGYTF
-	TRBJ2-3	-	TRBV7-9	TGTGCCAGCAGCTTAACTACTAGCACAGATACGCAGTATTTT	CASSLTTSTDTQYF
-	TRBJ2-5	-	TRBV7-9	TGTGCCAGCAGCTTAGCGCACCTGGAGACCCAGTACTTC	CASSLAHLETQYF
TRBD1	TRBJ1-1	once	TRBV6-1	TGTGCCAGCAGTGAATCAGGGGGCACTGAAGCTTTCTTT	CASSESGGTEAFF
TRBD1	TRBJ2-7	once	TRBV28	TGTGCCAGCAGCACAGGGGGTAATGAGCAGTACTTC	CASSTGGNEQYF
-	TRBJ1-2	-	TRBV6-6	TGTGCCAGCAGCCCCAGACAAGCTAACTATGGCTACACCTTC	CASSPRQANYGYTF
-	TRBJ2-3	-	TRBV25-1	TGTGCCAGCAGTGTGGGAACAGATACGCAGTATTTT	CASSVGTDTQYF
-	TRBJ2-1	-	TRBV7-2	TGTGCCAGCAGCTTAACAATGGGGGCCCACAATGAGCAGTTCTTC	CASSLTMGAHNEQFF
TRBD2	TRBJ2-3	-	TRBV4-2	TGTGCCAGCAGCCAAGAAAGCGGGAGCTTTGATACGCAGTATTTT	CASSQESGSFDTQYF
-	TRBJ1-1	-	TRBV7-3	TGTGCCAGCAGCTCCGGTCCCACCACTGAAGCTTTCTTT	CASSSGPTTEAFF
-	TRBJ2-7	-	TRBV19	TGTGCCAGTAGTCCGGGACCCCAAATGGAGGGCTACGAGCAGTACTTC	CASSPGPQMEGYEQYF
TRBD2	TRBJ2-2	-	TRBV2	TGTGCCAAGGAGGCGGGAGGGCCCAGTGGGGAGCTGTTTTTT	CAKEAGGPSGELFF
TRBD1	TRBJ1-1	-	TRBV2	TGTGCCAGCAATTACTACAGGGGCGCTGAAGCTTTCTTT	CASNYYRGAEAFF
TRBD1	TRBJ1-5	-	TRBV6-5	TGTGCCAGCAGTACCAGGGGGATGAGCAATCAGCCCCAGCATTTT	CASSTRGMSNQPQHF
-	TRBJ2-7	-	TRBV30	TGTGCCTGGTTAAGATTTGGAACAGGCGAGCAGTACTTC	CAWLRFGTGEQYF
TRBD1	TRBJ1-2	-	TRBV2	TGTGCCAGCATTCCTCAGGGGGGCTATGGCTACACCTTC	CASIPQGGYGYTF
-	TRBJ2-7	-	TRBV5-6	TGTGCCAGCAGCTTGGGTTCGTCTTACGAGCAGTACTTC	CASSLGSSYEQYF
-	TRBJ2-7	-	TRBV5-1	TGCGCCAGCAGCTTGACGGGAGAGGGAAGAATGGAGCAGTACTTC	CASSLTGEGRMEQYF
TRBD1	TRBJ2-2	-	TRBV27	TGTGCCAGCAGTTTAGGGGACAGAATCACCGGGGAGCTGTTTTTT	CASSLGDRITGELFF
TRBD1	TRBJ1-2	once	TRBV11-2	TGTGCCAGCAGCAGCGGACAGGGGTATGGCTACACCTTC	CASSSGQGYGYTF
TRBD2	TRBJ2-7	-	TRBV10-1	TGCGCCAGCAGTGAGACTAGCGGGACCCTATGGGAATACGAGCAGTACTTC	CASSETSGTLWEYEQYF
-	TRBJ2-2	few	TRBV30	TGTGCCTGGAGTACCCGGGGCGGCGGGGAGCTGTTTTTT	CAWSTRGGGELFF
-	TRBJ1-2	-	TRBV2	TGTGCCAGCAAGCCGGGGACCGCGAGTAACTATGGCTACACCTTC	CASKPGTASNYGYTF
-	TRBJ2-1	-	TRBV15	TGTGCCACCAGCAGAGCTGGATCCTACAATGAGCAGTTCTTC	CATSRAGSYNEQFF